Listed here are 5 T cell receptor beta chains from one sample, sequenced in a study of CXCR3-negative and CXCR3-positive naive CD8 T cells. Study-level findings and limits: Naive cells with CXCR3 showed TRB CDR3s that were more hydrophobic than those in CXCR3-negative naive cells.

Libraries were UMI-labeled 5' RACE TRB cDNA. TCRdb re-called the 5' RACE reads; every CDR3 protein appears as one record, without DNA. The sample table sets out roughly 110,000 distinct CDR3 sequences. What these receptors recognize is not known. The sample consisted of naive CXCR3+ CD8+ T cells from blood. Subset meaning: CD45RO-CCR7+CD27+CD95- naive CD8+ T cells expressing CXCR3 (TNR3+). These TCRs come from a human donor in good health. Some clones in this sample may be carry-over from other donors' samples.

The chain couples TRBV28 to TRBJ2-7; lacking DNA, the TRBD1 call made by TCRdb goes unchecked. In germline, CDR1 is MDHEN, CDR2 SYDVKM. There are 15 residues in the CDR3. CDR3: CASTPLGRGPNEQYF. The variable domain in full, with the rest retrieved from reference TRBV28 and TRBJ2-7, is DVKVTQSSRYLVKRTGEKVFLECVQDMDHENMFWYRQDPGLGLRLIYFSYDVKMKEKGDIPEGYSVSREKKERFSLILESASTNQTSMYLCASTPLGRGPNEQYFGPGTRLTVT.

This chain uses TRBV19 with TRBJ2-1; there is no DNA to check the TCRdb D call of TRBD2. This CDR3 spans 14 amino acids. Germline assignment: CDR1 LNHDA and CDR2 SQIVND (reference sequence). CDR3 sequence reads: CASSPGLPNNEQFF.

This chain joins TRBV12-3 or TRBV12-4 and TRBJ2-7; the TCRdb call, TRBD2, lacks DNA for checking. The CDR3 is made up of 14 amino acids. CDR3 in amino acids: CASNLAGGPSEQYF.

J is TRBJ1-2 and V is TRBV13. Germline-derived CDR1 and CDR2 are PRHDT and FYEKMQ (reference sequence). The length of the CDR3 is 18 residues. The CDR3 loop is CASSQAGTQIFLNYGYTF. The variable domain in full, completed from reference TRBV13 and TRBJ1-2, reads AAGVIQSPRHLIKEKRETATLKCYPIPRHDTVYWYQQGPGQDPQFLISFYEKMQSDKGSIPDRFSAQQFSDYHSELNMSSLELGDSALYFCASSQAGTQIFLNYGYTFGSGTRLTVV.

The chain is built from TRBV12-3 or TRBV12-4 and TRBJ2-1; TCRdb returns TRBD1, unconfirmable since there is no DNA. This CDR3 region has 15 residues. This CDR3 is CASTMVAGGTDEQFF.